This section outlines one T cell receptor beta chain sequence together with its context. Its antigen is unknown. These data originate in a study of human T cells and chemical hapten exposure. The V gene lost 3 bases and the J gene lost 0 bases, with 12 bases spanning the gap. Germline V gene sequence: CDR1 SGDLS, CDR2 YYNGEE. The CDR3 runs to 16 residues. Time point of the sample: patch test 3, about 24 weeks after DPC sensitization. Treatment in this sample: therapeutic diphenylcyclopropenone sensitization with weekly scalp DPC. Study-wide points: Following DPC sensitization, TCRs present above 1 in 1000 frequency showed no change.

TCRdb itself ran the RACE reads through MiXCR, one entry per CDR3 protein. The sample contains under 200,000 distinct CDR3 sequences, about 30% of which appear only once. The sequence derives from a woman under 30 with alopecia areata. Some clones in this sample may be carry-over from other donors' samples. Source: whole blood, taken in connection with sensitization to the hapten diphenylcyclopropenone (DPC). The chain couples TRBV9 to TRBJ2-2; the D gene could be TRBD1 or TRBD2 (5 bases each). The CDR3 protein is CASSGGLGPNTGELFF. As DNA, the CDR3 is TGTGCCAGCAGCGGGGGGTTGGGGCCGAACACCGGGGAGCTGTTTTTT.